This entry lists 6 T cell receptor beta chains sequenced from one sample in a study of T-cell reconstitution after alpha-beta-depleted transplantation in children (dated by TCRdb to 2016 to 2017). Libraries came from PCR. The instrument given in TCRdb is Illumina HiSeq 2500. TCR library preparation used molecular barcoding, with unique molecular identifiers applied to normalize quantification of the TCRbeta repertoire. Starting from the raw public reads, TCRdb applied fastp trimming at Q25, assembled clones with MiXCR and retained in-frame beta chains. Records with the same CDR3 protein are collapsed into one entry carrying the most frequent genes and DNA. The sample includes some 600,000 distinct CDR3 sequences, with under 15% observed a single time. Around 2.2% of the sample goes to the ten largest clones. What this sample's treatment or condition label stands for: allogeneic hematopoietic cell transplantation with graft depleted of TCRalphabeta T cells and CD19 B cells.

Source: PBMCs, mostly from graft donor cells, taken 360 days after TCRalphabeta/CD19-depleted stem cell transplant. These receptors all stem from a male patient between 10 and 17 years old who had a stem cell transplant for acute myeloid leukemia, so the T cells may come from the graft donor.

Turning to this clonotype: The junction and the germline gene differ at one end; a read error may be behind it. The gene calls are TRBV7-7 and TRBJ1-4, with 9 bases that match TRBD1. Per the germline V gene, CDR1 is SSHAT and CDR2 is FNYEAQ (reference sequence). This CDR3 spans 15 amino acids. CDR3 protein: CASSGRDRANEKLFF. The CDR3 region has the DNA TGTGCTAGCAGCGGGCGGGACAGGGCGAATGAAAAACTGTTTTTT.

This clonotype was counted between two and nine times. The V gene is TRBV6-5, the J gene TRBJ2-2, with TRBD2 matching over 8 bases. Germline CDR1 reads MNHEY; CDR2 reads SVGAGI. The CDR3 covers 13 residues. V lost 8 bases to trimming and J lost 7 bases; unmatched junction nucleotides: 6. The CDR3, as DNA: TGTGCCAGCCGGGAGGGCCGGATCGGGGAGCTGTTTTTT. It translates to CASREGRIGELFF.

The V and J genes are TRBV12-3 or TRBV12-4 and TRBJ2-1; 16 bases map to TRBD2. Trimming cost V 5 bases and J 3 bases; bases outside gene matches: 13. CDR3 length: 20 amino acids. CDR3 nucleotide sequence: TGTGCCAGCAGTCCGGGACTAGCGGGAGGGGCAGGAGCGGACTACAATGAGCAGTTCTTC. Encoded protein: CASSPGLAGGAGADYNEQFF.

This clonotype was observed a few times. The CDR3 sequence: CSARGPVLVKAKNIQYF. The CDR3 DNA reads as TGCAGTGCTAGAGGACCCGTACTAGTCAAAGCCAAAAACATTCAGTACTTC. The chain employs TRBV20-1 and TRBJ2-4; D may be TRBD2 (5 bases). The V end was cut by 1 base, the J end by 0 bases, with 16 bases between. This CDR3 region has 17 residues. Germline V gene sequence: CDR1 DFQATT, CDR2 SNEGSKA (reference sequence).

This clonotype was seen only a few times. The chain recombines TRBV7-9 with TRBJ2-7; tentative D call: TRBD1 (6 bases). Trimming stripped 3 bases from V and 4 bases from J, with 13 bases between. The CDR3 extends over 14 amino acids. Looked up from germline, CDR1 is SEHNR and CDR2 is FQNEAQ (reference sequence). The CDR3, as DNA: TGTGCCAGCAGCTTCAGGGCAGGGGAATACGAGCAGTACTTC. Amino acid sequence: CASSFRAGEYEQYF.

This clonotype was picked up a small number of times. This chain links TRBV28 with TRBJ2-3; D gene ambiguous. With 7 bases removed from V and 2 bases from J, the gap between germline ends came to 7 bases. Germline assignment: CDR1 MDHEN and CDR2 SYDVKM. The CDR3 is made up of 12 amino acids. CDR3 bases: TGTGCCAGCACCCGTAACACAGATACGCAGTATTTT. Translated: CASTRNTDTQYF.